The TCR beta chain described here comes from a study of T cell changes during pregnancy in multiple sclerosis. Sequenced by immunoSEQ multiplex PCR; TCRdb stores in-frame clones only, minus some. The sample has 35,000 to 55,000 clones; just over 90% are singletons. V shed 5 bases and J shed 0 bases, with 8 bases lying between them. Germline CDR1 reads SEHNR; CDR2 reads FQNEAQ (reference sequence). CDR3 length: 15 amino acids. Sample: CD8+ T cells from peripheral blood mononuclear cells, taken after pregnancy. This chain links TRBV7-9 with TRBJ2-6; no reliable D call. The sequence was obtained from a female donor with multiple sclerosis, enrolled in a pregnancy study. CDR3 protein: CASSTTFSGANVLTF. The CDR3 nucleotides are TGTGCCAGCAGCACTACATTCTCTGGGGCCAACGTCCTGACTTTC.